One TCR beta chain is described in this entry. The sample comes from a study of blood T cell repertoires in COVID-19. Study context: The origin of the acute and convalescent COVID-19 samples was the United States, Italy and Spain. Sources were T cells, B-cell-depleted T cells, or PBMCs; the material itself was cDNA or gDNA.

CDR1 and CDR2 from the germline V gene are MNHEY and SMNVEV (reference sequence). This CDR3 region has 15 residues. The V segment lost 2 bases and the J segment 6 bases; nucleotides outside the gene matches: 5. In the authors' workflow: Quantification of nucleated cells was approximated via reference gene primer amplification. Some clones are missing from TCRdb's copy, which holds only in-frame ones; the method was immunoSEQ multiplex PCR. The V and J calls and clone size were taken over from that table, and D and trimming were inferred from the DNA. The table shows about 300,000 clones, with approximately 85% occurring only once.

Source material: peripheral blood. The clonotype was recovered from a human donor in a cohort sampled during active COVID-19. The chain recombines TRBV27 with TRBJ2-2; TRBD1 aligns across 8 bases. The CDR3 region has the DNA TGTGCCAGCAGTTTACGAGGACAGGGCTCCGGGGAGCTGTTTTTT. Its translation is CASSLRGQGSGELFF.